These 24 T cell receptor beta chains came from one sample sequenced in a study of Ad26.COV2.S vaccination and SARS-CoV-2 variants. Assay used: immunoSEQ multiplex PCR; TCRdb lists only in-frame clones, some missing. The sample records about 350,000 clones, 88% being singletons. Indicated treatment: around 19 received Ad26.COV2.S at low or high dose, single or two shots; roughly five received placebo; per-sample allocation not given. Sample collection was performed on day 63 after the first vaccine or placebo injection. The sequencing here drew on peripheral blood, taken in a trial of Ad26.COV2.S vaccine versus placebo. The source is a person aged 18-60 years who received the Ad26.COV2.S COVID-19 vaccine or a placebo.

The table lists this clone with a count of one. V and J are TRBV5-8 and TRBJ1-1; D unresolved. V lost 4 bases and J 4 bases, leaving 17 bases between the germline ends. Germline-derived CDR1 and CDR2 are SGHTS and YDEGEE. The CDR3 extends over 15 amino acids. CDR3 DNA: TGTGCCAGCAGCCCCTCCGGGTTTTGGGGCACTGAAGCTTTCTTT. This translates into CASSPSGFWGTEAFF.

This clone appeared a single time. The gene calls are TRBV7-8 and TRBJ1-2, with D hard to call. V lost 2 bases and J lost 7, with 11 bases in between. The germline V gene has CDR1 SGHVS and CDR2 FQNEAQ. The CDR3 covers 13 residues. The CDR3 DNA reads TGTGCCAGCAGCTTATACACCTGGTCTGGCTACACCTTC. It is translated as CASSLYTWSGYTF.

This chain joins TRBV19 and TRBJ2-1; 9 bases map to TRBD2. This CDR3 contains 16 residues. The germline V gene encodes CDR1 LNHDA and CDR2 SQIVND (reference sequence). With V trimmed by 4 bases and J by 0 bases, 4 bases remained unmatched. Here the CDR3 reads CASSSTSGPSYNEQFF. Written as DNA, the CDR3 is TGTGCCAGTAGTAGTACTAGCGGGCCCTCCTACAATGAGCAGTTCTTC.

V and J are TRBV12-3 or TRBV12-4 and TRBJ2-1; D not resolved. This CDR3 has 12 residues. V lost 1 base and J lost 16, with 14 bases in between. CDR3 nucleotides: TGTGCCAGCAGTTTAGTGGGGTCTTTGCTTTTCTTC. This sequence encodes CASSLVGSLLFF.

The gene calls are TRBV19 and TRBJ2-4, with 8 bases lining up with TRBD1. V lost 3 bases and J lost 7; bases outside the gene matches: 8. The CDR3 extends over 15 amino acids. CDR1 is LNHDA and CDR2 is SQIVND in the germline V gene (reference sequence). The DNA for the CDR3 is TGTGCCAGTAGTATTCTGACAGGGGTGACGAACATTCAGTACTTC. Translating it yields CASSILTGVTNIQYF.

J is TRBJ1-3 and V is TRBV6-5, with D perhaps TRBD1 (6 bases). The CDR3 runs to 14 residues. With 5 bases removed from V and 2 bases from J, the gap between germline ends came to 10 bases. Germline V lookup: CDR1 MNHEY, CDR2 SVGAGI. The CDR3 coding sequence is TGTGCCAGCAGTCGAACAGGGACTGGAAACACCATATATTTT. This encodes CASSRTGTGNTIYF.

This chain links TRBV10-3 with TRBJ2-3, with D uncertain. Germline V gene lookup returns CDR1 ENHRY and CDR2 SYGVKD. This CDR3 has 16 residues. V lost 10 bases and J 2 bases, leaving 22 bases between the germline ends. The CDR3 loop is CATLWGQVGYTDTQYF. The CDR3 DNA is TGTGCCACCTTATGGGGTCAAGTTGGATACACAGATACGCAGTATTTT.

The chain recombines TRBV7-9 with TRBJ2-1, with unresolved D. This CDR3 region has 13 residues. Germline values: CDR1 SEHNR, CDR2 FQNEAQ (reference sequence). Deletions cut 11 bases from V and 1 base from J, with 12 bases between. The CDR3 sequence: CALSPGSYNEQFF. CDR3 coding DNA: TGTGCCCTAAGTCCAGGATCCTACAATGAGCAGTTCTTC. Full variable domain (missing parts from reference TRBV7-9 and TRBJ2-1): DTGVSQNPRHKITKRGQNVTFRCDPISEHNRLYWYRQTLGQGPEFLTYFQNEAQLEKSRLLSDRFSAERPKGSFSTLEIQRTEQGDSAMYLCALSPGSYNEQFFGPGTRLTVL.

V gene TRBV9 combines with J gene TRBJ2-3; D gene unclear. V shed 3 bases and J shed 3 bases, with 11 bases lying between them. CDR3 length equals 14 residues. Germline CDR1 is SGDLS and CDR2 is YYNGEE. The CDR3 is CASSADPGTDTQYF. For the CDR3, the DNA is TGTGCCAGCAGCGCGGACCCTGGGACAGATACGCAGTATTTT.

This clone has just a few counts. The rearrangement links TRBV2 to TRBJ1-6, with 7 nucleotides matching TRBD1. V lost 2 bases, J lost 1 base, and 8 bases stayed unmatched. The CDR3 length is 18 residues. From germline, CDR1 is SNHLY and CDR2 FYNNEI. The CDR3 DNA sequence: TGTGCCAGCAGTGAAATGACAGGGATGCGGTCCTATAATTCACCCCTCCACTTT. Its translation: CASSEMTGMRSYNSPLHF.

The chain uses TRBV11-1 and TRBJ2-2; TRBD1 matches at 7 bases. CDR3 length: 15 residues. Looked up from germline, CDR1 is SGHAT and CDR2 is FQDESV (reference sequence). V dropped 4 bases and J dropped 5; count of bases not matched to a gene: 7. CDR3 protein: CASSSDRPWTGELFF. The CDR3 bases are TGTGCCAGCAGCTCGGACAGGCCGTGGACCGGGGAGCTGTTTTTT.

The genes are TRBV19 and TRBJ1-2; 12 positions match TRBD1. Germline V CDR1 and CDR2: LNHDA, SQIVND (reference sequence). The CDR3 consists of 17 residues. With 5 bases clipped from V and 4 bases from J, the junction kept 11 bases outside the gene matches. The CDR3 DNA is TGTGCCAGTAGTCCGGGGTCGGGACAGGGGGCCACCTATGGCTACACCTTC. It specifies CASSPGSGQGATYGYTF.

This chain joins TRBV7-2 and TRBJ2-7; 11 positions agree with TRBD1. From germline, CDR1 is SGHTA and CDR2 FQGNSA. The CDR3 is made up of 13 amino acids. The trim removed 5 bases at V and 7 bases at J, leaving 4 bases unmatched. This CDR3 reads CASSRDRGLEQYF. As DNA, the CDR3 is TGTGCCAGCAGCCGGGACAGGGGGTTAGAGCAGTACTTC.

This rearrangement joins TRBV6-2 or TRBV6-3 to TRBJ1-6; D is unresolved. The V gene lost 2 bases and the J gene lost 10 bases, with 15 bases spanning the gap. This CDR3 region has 15 residues. Germline assignment: CDR1 MNHEY and CDR2 SVGEGT. The CDR3 loop reads CASSYEDPRRSPLHF. The CDR3 DNA sequence: TGTGCCAGCAGTTACGAGGACCCTAGAAGATCACCCCTCCACTTT.

The rearrangement uses TRBV5-1 and TRBJ2-6, with no clear D. Germline assignment: CDR1 SGHRS and CDR2 YFSETQ. The CDR3 loop spans 17 amino acids. Trimming took off 1 base at V and 0 bases at J, with 11 bases between the two ends. The CDR3 sequence: CASSLKGRSSGANVLTF. The CDR3 bases are TGCGCCAGCAGCTTGAAAGGGCGGAGCTCTGGGGCCAACGTCCTGACTTTC.

Remarks on this clone: The identical CDR3 is also encoded by other nucleotide sequences in the sample. This sequence joins TRBV15 and TRBJ1-1, with D perhaps matching TRBD1 (6 bases). The germline CDR1 and CDR2 sequences are LNHNV and YYDKDF (reference sequence). The CDR3 is 15 amino acids. Deletions cut 3 bases from V and 7 bases from J, with 18 bases between. This chain's CDR3 is CATSRTGGALDEAFF. For the CDR3, the DNA is TGTGCCACCAGCAGGACGGGGGGGGCTCTAGATGAAGCTTTCTTT.

The rearrangement links TRBV9 to TRBJ2-6; D gene uncertain. The CDR3 totals 13 residues. The V end lost 3 bases, the J end lost 7 bases, and 8 bases lay between the germline ends. Germline V CDR1 and CDR2: SGDLS, YYNGEE. The CDR3 is CASSAGRANVLTF. The CDR3 coding sequence is TGTGCCAGCAGCGCTGGGCGAGCCAACGTCCTGACTTTC. Drawing the rest from reference TRBV9 and TRBJ2-6, the complete variable domain is DSGVTQTPKHLITATGQRVTLRCSPRSGDLSVYWYQQSLDQGLQFLIQYYNGEERAKGNILERFSAQQFPDLHSELNLSSLELGDSALYFCASSAGRANVLTFGAGSRLTVL.

The V gene is TRBV7-8, the J gene TRBJ1-2, with D unclear. CDR1 and CDR2 from the germline V gene are SGHVS and FQNEAQ. The CDR3 spans 16 residues. The V end lost 2 bases, the J end lost 8 bases, and 21 bases lay between the germline ends. The CDR3 DNA sequence: TGTGCCAGCAGCTTATTGTCCCCTGGCAGGTCGTTCGGCTACACCTTC. This translates into CASSLLSPGRSFGYTF.

The sample holds a few counts of this clone. This sequence joins TRBV7-8 and TRBJ1-5; D is unclear. CDR1 is SGHVS, CDR2 FQNEAQ, per germline. Trimming removed 0 bases at V and 0 bases at J, with 12 bases between. This CDR3 spans 17 amino acids. CDR3 sequence reads: CASSLALGRFSNQPQHF. The CDR3 DNA reads as TGTGCCAGCAGCTTAGCATTGGGCAGATTTAGCAATCAGCCCCAGCATTTT.

V usage is TRBV2 and J usage is TRBJ2-7; 14 nucleotides line up with TRBD2. CDR3 length: 15 amino acids. Trimming cost V 6 bases and J 5 bases; bases outside gene matches: 6. Germline values: CDR1 SNHLY, CDR2 FYNNEI. CDR3 sequence (DNA): TGTGCCAGCAGGGTAGGACTAGCGGGAGGCGACGAGCAGTACTTC. Protein sequence: CASRVGLAGGDEQYF.

This clone was picked up one time. This chain connects TRBV5-6 to TRBJ2-3; 10 bases match TRBD2. J was trimmed by 1 base and V by 6 bases; bases with no gene match: 8. The CDR3 is made up of 16 amino acids. Germline values: CDR1 SGHDT, CDR2 YYEEEE. The CDR3 region has the DNA TGTGCCAGCACCCCCGGGCTAGCGGGGGGCACAGATACGCAGTATTTT. This translates into CASTPGLAGGTDTQYF.

The gene calls are TRBV28 and TRBJ1-1; the D is unclear. There are 10 residues in the CDR3. With 4 bases removed from V and 6 bases from J, the gap between germline ends came to 3 bases. In germline, CDR1 is MDHEN, CDR2 SYDVKM. The CDR3 sequence: CASSYSEAFF. CDR3 sequence (DNA): TGTGCCAGCAGTTATTCTGAAGCTTTCTTT.

This clone was observed a handful of times. The chain is built from TRBV7-2 and TRBJ2-2; no clear D gene. CDR3 length equals 16 residues. With 6 bases removed from V and 4 bases from J, the gap between germline ends came to 18 bases. The germline V gene has CDR1 SGHTA and CDR2 FQGNSA. CDR3 DNA: TGTGCCAGCAGACAACAGATGGGATTAGGCACCGGGGAGCTGTTTTTT. Protein sequence: CASRQQMGLGTGELFF. The whole variable domain, remainder taken from reference TRBV7-2 and TRBJ2-2, is GAGVSQSPSNKVTEKGKDVELRCDPISGHTALYWYRQSLGQGLEFLIYFQGNSAPDKSGLPSDRFSAERTGGSVSTLTIQRTQQEDSAVYLCASRQQMGLGTGELFFGEGSRLTVL.

The chain recombines TRBV11-3 with TRBJ1-1, with D tentatively TRBD1 (6 bases). The CDR3 has 14 amino acids. Per the germline V gene, CDR1 is SGHNT and CDR2 is YENEEA. Trimming removed 2 bases at V and 0 bases at J, with 7 bases between. CDR3 region: CASSLTGMNTEAFF. CDR3 nucleotide sequence: TGTGCCAGCAGCTTAACAGGGATGAACACTGAAGCTTTCTTT.